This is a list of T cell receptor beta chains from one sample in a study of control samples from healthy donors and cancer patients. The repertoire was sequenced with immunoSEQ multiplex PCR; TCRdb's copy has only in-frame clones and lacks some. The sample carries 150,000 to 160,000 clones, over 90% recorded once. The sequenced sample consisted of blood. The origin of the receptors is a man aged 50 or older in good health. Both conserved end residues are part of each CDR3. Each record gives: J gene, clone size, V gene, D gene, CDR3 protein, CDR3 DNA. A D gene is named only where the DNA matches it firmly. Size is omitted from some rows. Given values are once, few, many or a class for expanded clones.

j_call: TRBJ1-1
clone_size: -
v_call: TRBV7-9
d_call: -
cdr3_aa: CASSLGTGMGAFF
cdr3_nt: TGTGCCAGCAGCTTAGGAACGGGGATGGGAGCTTTCTTT

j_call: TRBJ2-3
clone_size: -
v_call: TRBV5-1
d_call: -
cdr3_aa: CASSPRPGTDTQYF
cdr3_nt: TGCGCCAGCAGCCCCAGGCCGGGGACAGATACGCAGTATTTT

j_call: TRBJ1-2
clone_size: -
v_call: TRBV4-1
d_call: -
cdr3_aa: CASSQDSGVGYTNYGYTF
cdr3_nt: TGCGCCAGCAGCCAAGATAGTGGTGTGGGGTATACTAACTATGGCTACACCTTC

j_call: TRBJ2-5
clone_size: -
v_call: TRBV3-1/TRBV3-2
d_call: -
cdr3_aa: CASSQDPLRFGARETQYF
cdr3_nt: TGTGCCAGCAGCCAAGATCCGCTGAGGTTTGGGGCTCGCGAGACCCAGTACTTC

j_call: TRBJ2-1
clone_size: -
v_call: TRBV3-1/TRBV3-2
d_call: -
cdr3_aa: CASSQGLARNEQFF
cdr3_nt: TGTGCCAGCAGCCAGGGTCTAGCGCGGAATGAGCAGTTCTTC

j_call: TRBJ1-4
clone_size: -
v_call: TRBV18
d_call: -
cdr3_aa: CASSPLQLQGRDEKLFF
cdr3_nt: TGTGCCAGCTCACCACTGCAACTGCAGGGGCGGGATGAAAAACTGTTTTTT

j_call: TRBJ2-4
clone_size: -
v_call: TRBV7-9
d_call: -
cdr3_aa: CASSAAGGNIQYF
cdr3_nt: TGTGCCAGCAGCGCGGCCGGGGGAAACATTCAGTACTTC

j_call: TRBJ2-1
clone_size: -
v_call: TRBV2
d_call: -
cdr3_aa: CASTGFLFSNEQFF
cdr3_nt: TGTGCCAGCACAGGGTTCTTATTTTCCAATGAGCAGTTCTTC

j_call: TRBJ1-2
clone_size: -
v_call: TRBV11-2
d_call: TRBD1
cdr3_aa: CASSLRGVGTGKLGYTF
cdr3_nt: TGTGCCAGCAGCTTACGTGGGGTAGGGACAGGGAAACTTGGCTACACCTTC

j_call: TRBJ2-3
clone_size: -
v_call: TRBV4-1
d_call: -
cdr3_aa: CASSPKTPRLFSTDTQYF
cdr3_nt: TGCGCCAGCAGCCCTAAAACCCCACGACTGTTTAGCACAGATACGCAGTATTTT

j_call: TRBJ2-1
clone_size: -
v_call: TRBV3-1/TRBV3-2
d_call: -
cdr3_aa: CASSSGWDSYNEQFF
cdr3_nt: TGTGCCAGCAGCTCCGGGTGGGATTCCTACAATGAGCAGTTCTTC

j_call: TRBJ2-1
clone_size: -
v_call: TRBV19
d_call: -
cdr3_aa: CASSIGNGAYNEQFF
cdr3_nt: TGTGCCAGTAGTATAGGCAACGGGGCCTACAATGAGCAGTTCTTC

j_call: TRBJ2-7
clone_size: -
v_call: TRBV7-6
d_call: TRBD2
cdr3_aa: CASSLVPPTSGSPVEQYF
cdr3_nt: TGTGCCAGCAGCTTAGTACCCCCGACTAGCGGGAGTCCGGTTGAGCAGTACTTC

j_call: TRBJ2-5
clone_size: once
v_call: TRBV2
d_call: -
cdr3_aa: CAIAVSPWETQYF
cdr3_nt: TGTGCCATCGCCGTAAGCCCCTGGGAGACCCAGTACTTC

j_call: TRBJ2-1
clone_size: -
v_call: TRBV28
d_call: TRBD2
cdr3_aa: CASSLSGRNFNEQFF
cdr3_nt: TGTGCCAGCAGTTTGAGCGGGAGGAATTTCAATGAGCAGTTCTTC

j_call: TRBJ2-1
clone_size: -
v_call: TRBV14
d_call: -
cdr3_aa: CASSQLGNEQFF
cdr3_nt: TGTGCCAGCAGCCAATTAGGCAATGAGCAGTTCTTC

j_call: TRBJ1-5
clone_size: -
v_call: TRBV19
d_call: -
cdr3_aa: CASSIEGNSINQPQHF
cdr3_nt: TGTGCCAGTAGTATAGAGGGAAACTCAATCAATCAGCCCCAGCATTTT

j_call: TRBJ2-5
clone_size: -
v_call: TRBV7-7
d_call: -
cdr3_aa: CASSTDRQETQYF
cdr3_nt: TGTGCTAGCAGCACCGATCGCCAAGAGACCCAGTACTTC

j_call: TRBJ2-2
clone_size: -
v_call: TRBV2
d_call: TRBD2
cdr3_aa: CASSYTSGRSGTGELFF
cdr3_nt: TGTGCCAGCAGTTATACTAGCGGGAGGAGCGGCACCGGGGAGCTGTTTTTT

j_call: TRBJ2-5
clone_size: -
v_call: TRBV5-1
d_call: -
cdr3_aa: CASSLGTDNQETQYF
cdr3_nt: TGCGCCAGCAGCTTAGGAACGGACAATCAAGAGACCCAGTACTTC

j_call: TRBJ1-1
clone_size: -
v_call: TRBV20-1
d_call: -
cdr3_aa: CSASLGGMNTEAFF
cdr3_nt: TGCAGTGCTAGTCTGGGGGGAATGAACACTGAAGCTTTCTTT

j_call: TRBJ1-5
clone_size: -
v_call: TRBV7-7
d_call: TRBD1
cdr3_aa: CASSLGTGAGQPQHF
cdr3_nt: TGTGCTAGCAGTTTAGGGACAGGGGCAGGCCAGCCCCAGCATTTT

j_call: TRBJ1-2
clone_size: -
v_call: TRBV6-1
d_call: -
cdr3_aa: CASSEQKNYGYTF
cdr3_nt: TGTGCCAGCAGTGAGCAGAAGAACTATGGCTACACCTTC

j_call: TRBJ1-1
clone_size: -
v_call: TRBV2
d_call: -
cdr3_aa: CASTQGFAEAFF
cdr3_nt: TGTGCCAGCACTCAGGGGTTCGCTGAAGCTTTCTTT

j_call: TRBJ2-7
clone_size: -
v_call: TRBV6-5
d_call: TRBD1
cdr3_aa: CASRRDSPSYEQYF
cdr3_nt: TGTGCCAGCAGAAGGGACAGCCCCTCCTACGAGCAGTACTTC

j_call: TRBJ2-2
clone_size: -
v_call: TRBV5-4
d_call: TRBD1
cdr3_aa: CASRGTGNPTSSTGELFF
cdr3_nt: TGTGCCAGCAGGGGGACAGGGAATCCAACTAGTAGCACCGGGGAGCTGTTTTTT

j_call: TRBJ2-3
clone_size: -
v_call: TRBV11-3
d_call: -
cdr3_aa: CASSLGGLSTDTQYF
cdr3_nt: TGTGCCAGCAGCTTAGGAGGACTAAGCACAGATACGCAGTATTTT

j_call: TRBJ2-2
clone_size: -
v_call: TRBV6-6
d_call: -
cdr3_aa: CATLTQDNTGELFF
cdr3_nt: TGTGCCACCCTTACACAGGACAACACCGGGGAGCTGTTTTTT

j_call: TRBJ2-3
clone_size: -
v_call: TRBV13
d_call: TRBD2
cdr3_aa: CASTDTGGGGGPDTQYF
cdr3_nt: TGTGCCAGCACCGATACGGGGGGAGGCGGAGGGCCCGATACGCAGTATTTT

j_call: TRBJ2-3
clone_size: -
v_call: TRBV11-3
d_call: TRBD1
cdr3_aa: CASSLARDRGGTDTQYF
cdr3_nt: TGTGCCAGCAGCTTAGCCCGGGACAGGGGTGGCACAGATACGCAGTATTTT

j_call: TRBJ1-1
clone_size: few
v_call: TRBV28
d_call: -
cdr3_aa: CASSLFLQTPAEAFF
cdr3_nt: TGTGCCAGCAGTTTATTCCTGCAGACCCCCGCTGAAGCTTTCTTT

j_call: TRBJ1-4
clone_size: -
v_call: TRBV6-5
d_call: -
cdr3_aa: CASRGKGASGEKLFF
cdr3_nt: TGTGCCAGCAGAGGCAAAGGGGCCTCCGGGGAAAAACTGTTTTTT

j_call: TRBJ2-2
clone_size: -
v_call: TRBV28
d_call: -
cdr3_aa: CASSSPGGTGHGLGELFF
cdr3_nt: TGTGCCAGCAGTTCCCCGGGAGGGACAGGGCACGGTCTCGGGGAGCTGTTTTTT

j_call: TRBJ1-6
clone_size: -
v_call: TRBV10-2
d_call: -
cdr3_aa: CASRAQGNSPLHF
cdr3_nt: TGCGCCAGCAGGGCCCAGGGGAATTCACCCCTCCACTTT

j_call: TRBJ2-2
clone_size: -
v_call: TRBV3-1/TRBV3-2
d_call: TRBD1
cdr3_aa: CASSHRSSGTGAGGELFF
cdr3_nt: TGTGCCAGCAGCCACCGCTCCTCCGGGACAGGGGCTGGCGGGGAGCTGTTTTTT

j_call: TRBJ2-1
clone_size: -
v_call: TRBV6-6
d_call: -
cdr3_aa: CASSYLHEQFF
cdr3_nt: TGTGCCAGCAGTTACCTCCATGAGCAGTTCTTC

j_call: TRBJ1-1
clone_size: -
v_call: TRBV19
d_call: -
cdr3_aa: CASRQQLTSNTEAFF
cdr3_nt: TGTGCCAGTAGACAACAACTTACTTCGAACACTGAAGCTTTCTTT

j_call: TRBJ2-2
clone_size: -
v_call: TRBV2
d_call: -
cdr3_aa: CASMKGENTGELFF
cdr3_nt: TGTGCCAGCATGAAGGGGGAGAACACCGGGGAGCTGTTTTTT

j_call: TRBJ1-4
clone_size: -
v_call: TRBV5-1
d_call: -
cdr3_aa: CASSFGSDEKLFF
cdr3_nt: TGCGCCAGCAGCTTCGGATCGGATGAAAAACTGTTTTTT

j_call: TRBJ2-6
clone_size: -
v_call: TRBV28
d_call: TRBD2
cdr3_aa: CASSSPGLAGVGGSGANVLTF
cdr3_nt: TGTGCCAGCAGTTCCCCGGGACTAGCGGGAGTGGGGGGTTCTGGGGCCAACGTCCTGACTTTC

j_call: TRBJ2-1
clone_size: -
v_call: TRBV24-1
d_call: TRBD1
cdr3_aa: CATSDEPGTGYNEQFF
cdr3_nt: TGTGCCACCAGTGATGAACCCGGGACAGGGTACAATGAGCAGTTCTTC

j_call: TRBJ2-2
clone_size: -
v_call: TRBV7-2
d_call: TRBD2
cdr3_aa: CASSLVSGRSAGELFF
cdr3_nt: TGTGCCAGCAGCTTAGTAAGCGGGAGAAGTGCCGGGGAGCTGTTTTTT